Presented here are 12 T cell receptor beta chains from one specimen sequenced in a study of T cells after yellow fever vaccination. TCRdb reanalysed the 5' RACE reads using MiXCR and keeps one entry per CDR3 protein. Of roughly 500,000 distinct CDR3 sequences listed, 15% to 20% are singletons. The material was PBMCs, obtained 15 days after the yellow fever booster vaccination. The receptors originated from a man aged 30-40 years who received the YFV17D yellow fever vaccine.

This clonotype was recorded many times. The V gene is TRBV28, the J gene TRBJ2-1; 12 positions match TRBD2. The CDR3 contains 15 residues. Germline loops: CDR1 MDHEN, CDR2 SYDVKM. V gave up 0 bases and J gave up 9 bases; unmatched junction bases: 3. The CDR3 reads CASSLWLAGGGEQFF. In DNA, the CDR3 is TGTGCCAGCAGTTTATGGCTAGCGGGAGGGGGTGAGCAGTTCTTC. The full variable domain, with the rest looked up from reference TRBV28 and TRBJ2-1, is DVKVTQSSRYLVKRTGEKVFLECVQDMDHENMFWYRQDPGLGLRLIYFSYDVKMKEKGDIPEGYSVSREKKERFSLILESASTNQTSMYLCASSLWLAGGGEQFFGPGTRLTVL.

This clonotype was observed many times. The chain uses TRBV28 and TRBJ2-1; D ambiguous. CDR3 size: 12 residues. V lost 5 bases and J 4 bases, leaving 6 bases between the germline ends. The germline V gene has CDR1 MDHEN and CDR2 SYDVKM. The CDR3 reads CASSGVYNEQFF. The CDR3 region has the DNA TGTGCCAGCAGTGGAGTGTACAATGAGCAGTTCTTC.

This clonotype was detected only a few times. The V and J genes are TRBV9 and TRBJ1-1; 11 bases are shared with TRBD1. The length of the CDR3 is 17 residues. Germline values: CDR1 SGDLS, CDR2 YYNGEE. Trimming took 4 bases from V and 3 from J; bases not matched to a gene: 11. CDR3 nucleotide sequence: TGTGCCAGCAGCCCCCGGGGCGGGACAGGGGGGGACACTGAAGCTTTCTTT. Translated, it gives CASSPRGGTGGDTEAFF.

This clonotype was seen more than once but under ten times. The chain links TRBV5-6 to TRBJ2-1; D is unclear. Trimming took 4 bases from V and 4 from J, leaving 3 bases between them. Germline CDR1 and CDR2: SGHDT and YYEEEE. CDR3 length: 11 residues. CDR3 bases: TGTGCCAGCAGCATGTACAATGAGCAGTTCTTC. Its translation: CASSMYNEQFF.

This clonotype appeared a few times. The CDR3 DNA sequence: TGCAGCGTTGAACGCGTCGTGCAGTACTTC. Translation: CSVERVVQYF. The chain is built from TRBV29-1 and TRBJ2-7; D gene ambiguous. CDR1 and CDR2 (germline): SQVTM, ANQGSEA. Trimming took 2 bases from V and 9 from J, leaving 8 bases between them. This CDR3 spans 10 amino acids.

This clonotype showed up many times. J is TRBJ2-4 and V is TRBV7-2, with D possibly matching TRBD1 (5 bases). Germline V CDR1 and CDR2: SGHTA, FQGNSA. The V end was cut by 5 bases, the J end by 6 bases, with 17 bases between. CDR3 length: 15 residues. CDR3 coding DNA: TGTGCCAGCAGCCAGGCCGACAGAGCGATAAACATTCAGTACTTC. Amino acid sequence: CASSQADRAINIQYF.

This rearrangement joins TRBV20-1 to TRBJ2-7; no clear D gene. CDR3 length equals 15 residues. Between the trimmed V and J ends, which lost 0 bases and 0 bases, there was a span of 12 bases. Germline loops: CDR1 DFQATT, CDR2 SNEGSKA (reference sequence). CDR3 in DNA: TGCAGTGCTAGAGATTCCCAGCGCCCCTCCTACGAGCAGTACTTC. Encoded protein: CSARDSQRPSYEQYF.

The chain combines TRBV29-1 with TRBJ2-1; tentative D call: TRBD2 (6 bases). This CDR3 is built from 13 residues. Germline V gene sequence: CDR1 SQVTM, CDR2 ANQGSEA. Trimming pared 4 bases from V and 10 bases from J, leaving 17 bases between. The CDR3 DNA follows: TGCAGCGTTGGCCCAGGGAGGATGGGCGAGCAGTTCTTC. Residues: CSVGPGRMGEQFF.

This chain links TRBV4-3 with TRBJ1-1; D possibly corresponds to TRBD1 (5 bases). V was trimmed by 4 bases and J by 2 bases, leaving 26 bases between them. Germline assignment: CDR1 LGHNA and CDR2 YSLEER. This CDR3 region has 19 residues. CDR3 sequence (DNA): TGCGCCAGCAGCCGCGGCCACCGGGGGATGTCTACGGCTAACACTGAAGCTTTCTTT. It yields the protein CASSRGHRGMSTANTEAFF.

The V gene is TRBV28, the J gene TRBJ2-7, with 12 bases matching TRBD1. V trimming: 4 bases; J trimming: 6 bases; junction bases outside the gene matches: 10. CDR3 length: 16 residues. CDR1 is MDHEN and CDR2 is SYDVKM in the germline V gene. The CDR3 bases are TGTGCCAGCAGTTCCGGGGCCGGGACAGGGGGCGTCGAGCAGTACTTC. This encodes CASSSGAGTGGVEQYF.

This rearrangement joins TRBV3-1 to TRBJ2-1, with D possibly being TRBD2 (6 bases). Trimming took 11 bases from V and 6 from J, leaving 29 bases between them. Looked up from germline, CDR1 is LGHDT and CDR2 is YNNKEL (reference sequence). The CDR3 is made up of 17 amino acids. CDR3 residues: CAFSSRTPGLRANEQFF. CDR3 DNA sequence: TGTGCCTTCAGTTCAAGAACCCCGGGACTCCGGGCCAATGAGCAGTTCTTC.

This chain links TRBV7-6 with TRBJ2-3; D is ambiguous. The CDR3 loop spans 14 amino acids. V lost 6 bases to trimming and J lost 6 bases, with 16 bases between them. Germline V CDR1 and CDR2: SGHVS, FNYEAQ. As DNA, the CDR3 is TGTGCCAGCAGTCGCCACCCCCCCCGGGATACGCAGTATTTT. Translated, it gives CASSRHPPRDTQYF. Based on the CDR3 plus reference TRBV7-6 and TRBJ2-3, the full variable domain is GAGVSQSPRYKVTKRGQDVALRCDPISGHVSLYWYRQALGQGPEFLTYFNYEAQQDKSGLPNDRFSAERPEGSISTLTIQRTEQRDSAMYRCASSRHPPRDTQYFGPGTRLTVL.